These 5 T cell receptor beta chains were sequenced from one sample in a study of T cell repertoires in cytomegalovirus infection. The antigens of these receptors remain unknown. MiXCR, applied by TCRdb to the reads, yields one record per CDR3 protein. Of 110,000 or so distinct CDR3 sequences in the sample, 30% were seen once. The material sequenced was CD8+ T cells from cultured PBMCs, taken from culture after CMV antigen stimulation. All receptors come from a human donor in good health (CMV status not recorded). Some clones in this sample may be carry-over from other donors' samples.

This clonotype occurred a few times. The V gene is TRBV5-8, the J gene TRBJ1-5; D gene unclear. The CDR3 runs 14 residues. CDR1 and CDR2 from the germline V gene are SGHTS and YDEGEE. Trimming shortened V by 0 bases and J by 7 bases, and 11 bases separated the two germline ends. The CDR3 DNA reads TGTGCCAGCAGCTTGGCCGCGGATTGGCAGCCCCAGCATTTT. As protein: CASSLAADWQPQHF.

This clonotype was seen only a few times. J is TRBJ1-5 and V is TRBV6-1, with no clear D. CDR1 and CDR2 from the germline V gene are MNHNS and SASEGT. Trimming stripped 2 bases from V and 1 base from J, with 12 bases between. The CDR3 consists of 16 residues. CDR3 nucleotides: TGTGCCAGCAGTGAATTTCTCCGGGAGAGCAATCAGCCCCAGCATTTT. This translates into CASSEFLRESNQPQHF.

This clonotype appeared many times. The chain has TRBV12-3 or TRBV12-4 and TRBJ1-5, with 7 bases that match TRBD1. The junction had 10 bases not matched to a gene; V was cut back by 5 bases and J by 0 bases. The CDR3 runs to 17 residues. In DNA form, the CDR3 reads TGTGCCAGCAGTCCCGGCGGGACAGAATATAGCAATCAGCCCCAGCATTTT. Amino acids: CASSPGGTEYSNQPQHF.

This clonotype was counted only a few times. The V gene is TRBV19, the J gene TRBJ1-2; D gene ambiguous. Germline V CDR1 and CDR2: LNHDA, SQIVND (reference sequence). Trimming shortened V by 3 bases and J by 7 bases, and 27 bases separated the two germline ends. This CDR3 region has 18 residues. CDR3 nucleotide sequence: TGTGCCAGTAGTATCGAGCCATTCGGGAGTTTTCGGGCTGGTGGCTACACCTTC. It codes for CASSIEPFGSFRAGGYTF.

The genes are TRBV10-3 and TRBJ2-2, with D perhaps TRBD2 (5 bases). The CDR3 is made up of 16 amino acids. The V and J ends lost 7 bases and 2 bases respectively, with 17 bases between them. Germline V gene sequence: CDR1 ENHRY, CDR2 SYGVKD. CDR3 DNA sequence: TGTGCCATCAAAAACCCTCGGGGTCAAAACACCGGGGAGCTGTTTTTT. It translates to CAIKNPRGQNTGELFF.